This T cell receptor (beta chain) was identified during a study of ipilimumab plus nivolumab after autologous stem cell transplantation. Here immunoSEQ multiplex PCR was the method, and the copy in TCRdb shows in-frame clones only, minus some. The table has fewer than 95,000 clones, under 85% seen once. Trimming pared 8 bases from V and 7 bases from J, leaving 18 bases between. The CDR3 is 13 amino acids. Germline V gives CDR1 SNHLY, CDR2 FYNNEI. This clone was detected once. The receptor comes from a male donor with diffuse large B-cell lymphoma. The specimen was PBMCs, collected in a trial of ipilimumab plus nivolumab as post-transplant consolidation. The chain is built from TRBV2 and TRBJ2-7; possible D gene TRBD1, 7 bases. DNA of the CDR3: TGTGCCAGCCTCATTGACAGGGCGGGGGAGCAGTACTTC. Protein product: CASLIDRAGEQYF.